The 4 T cell receptor beta chains listed next were all sequenced from one sample in a study of blood T cell repertoires in COVID-19. The method was immunoSEQ multiplex PCR; TCRdb's version includes in-frame clones alone and lacks a portion of them. This table holds around 50,000 clones, around 89% found once. Sequenced: peripheral blood. These receptors were obtained from a man aged 60 to 69 with acute or convalescent COVID-19.

The chain uses TRBV7-2 and TRBJ2-7, with TRBD1 identical over 7 bases. Looked up from germline, CDR1 is SGHTA and CDR2 is FQGNSA. V trimming: 5 bases; J trimming: 7 bases; junction bases outside the gene matches: 14. The length of the CDR3 is 15 residues. The CDR3 protein is CASSPQVDRRGEQYF. CDR3 DNA: TGTGCCAGCAGCCCCCAGGTGGACAGGCGAGGGGAGCAGTACTTC.

V and J are TRBV7-9 and TRBJ2-3; 16 nucleotides agree with TRBD2. CDR1 and CDR2 from the germline V gene are SEHNR and FQNEAQ (reference sequence). The CDR3 runs to 18 residues. V gave up 4 bases and J gave up 3 bases; unmatched junction bases: 7. CDR3 sequence (DNA): TGTGCCAGCAGCTCTGGGACTAGCGGGAGGGCCGGAACAGATACGCAGTATTTT. It specifies CASSSGTSGRAGTDTQYF.

Concerning this clone itself: Germline is not matched at one junction end, which may reflect a read error. The rearrangement joins TRBV11-2 to TRBJ2-2, with 13 bases identical to TRBD2. Germline CDR1 is SGHAT and CDR2 is FQNNGV. The CDR3 has 16 residues. CDR3 residues: CASSSWTSGSAGELSF. Here the CDR3 DNA reads TGTGCCAGCAGTTCCTGGACTAGCGGGAGTGCCGGGGAGCTGTCTTTT.

The J gene is TRBJ2-1, the V gene TRBV6-5, with D unresolved. CDR3 length: 13 residues. Germline V CDR1 and CDR2: MNHEY, SVGAGI. Trimming removed 5 bases at V and 9 bases at J, with 14 bases between. CDR3 loop: CASSIFPPSEQFF. The CDR3 DNA reads as TGTGCCAGCAGTATCTTCCCCCCGAGTGAGCAGTTCTTC.